These 24 T cell receptor beta chains were all obtained from the same sample, sequenced in a study of Ad26.COV2.S vaccination and SARS-CoV-2 variants. Method: immunoSEQ multiplex PCR; TCRdb's copy keeps in-frame clones and lacks some. The table shows roughly 500,000 clones, with around nine tenths occurring only once. As for treatment: around 19 received Ad26.COV2.S at low or high dose, single or two shots; 5 received placebo; per-sample allocation not given. Collection of samples fell on day 63 after the first vaccine or placebo injection. Sequenced material: peripheral blood, taken in a trial of Ad26.COV2.S vaccine versus placebo. The receptors come from a person between 18 and 65 years old who received the Ad26.COV2.S COVID-19 vaccine or a placebo.

This clone came up many times. This chain joins TRBV6-6 and TRBJ2-7; D remains unclear. This CDR3 has 12 residues. The germline V gene has CDR1 MNHNY and CDR2 SVGAGI (reference sequence). Between the trimmed V and J ends, which lost 2 bases and 5 bases, there was a span of 7 bases. CDR3: CASSYLRNEQYF. The CDR3 DNA is TGTGCCAGCAGTTACCTTAGGAACGAGCAGTACTTC.

For the CDR3, the DNA is TGCGCCAGCAGCCCGGGACTAGCGGCTAGCACAGATACGCAGTATTTT. This codes for CASSPGLAASTDTQYF. The chain carries TRBV5-1 and TRBJ2-3; TRBD2 aligns across 11 bases. J was trimmed by 0 bases and V by 4 bases; bases with no gene match: 4. The CDR3 length is 16 residues. The germline V gene encodes CDR1 SGHRS and CDR2 YFSETQ.

CDR3 bases: TGTGCCACCAGTGCCCCTGGGGGCAGGGATTCGTATGGCTACACCTTC. Translating it yields CATSAPGGRDSYGYTF. V is TRBV24-1 and J is TRBJ1-2, with a weak D call TRBD1 (6 bases). V lost 5 bases, J lost 5 bases, and 20 bases lay in between. The germline V gene has CDR1 KGHDR and CDR2 SFDVKD. CDR3 length equals 16 residues.

The V call is TRBV6-2 or TRBV6-3, the J call TRBJ1-5; tentatively, D is TRBD1 (6 bases). Between the trimmed V and J ends, which lost 2 bases and 5 bases, there was a span of 19 bases. Germline CDR1 reads MNHEY; CDR2 reads SVGEGT. This CDR3 spans 17 amino acids. This CDR3 is CASSYEGGGHRYQPQHF. CDR3 sequence (DNA): TGTGCCAGCAGTTACGAGGGAGGGGGGCATAGGTATCAGCCCCAGCATTTT.

The genes are TRBV10-3 and TRBJ2-5; D may be TRBD2 (6 bases). The germline V gene has CDR1 ENHRY and CDR2 SYGVKD. The CDR3 is made up of 17 amino acids. V dropped 6 bases and J dropped 5 bases, with 25 bases sitting between them. For the CDR3, the DNA is TGTGCCATCAGACCGAACCCCGGGGGTAGAGAGGCGGAGACCCAGTACTTC. Protein product: CAIRPNPGGREAETQYF.

The rearrangement uses TRBV18 and TRBJ1-1, with unresolved D. The CDR3 is made up of 14 amino acids. The germline gives CDR1 KGHSH, CDR2 LQKENI. V lost 2 bases, J lost 5 bases, and 12 bases lay in between. The CDR3 nucleotides are TGTGCCAGCTCACCAAAGACGGGAGGTACTGAAGCTTTCTTT. Its protein product is CASSPKTGGTEAFF.

The chain is built from TRBV20-1 and TRBJ1-1; TRBD1 might be the D (6 bases). V was trimmed by 3 bases and J by 3 bases, leaving 17 bases between them. There are 15 residues in the CDR3. The V gene's germline CDR1 is DFQATT and CDR2 SNEGSKA (reference sequence). The CDR3, as DNA: TGCAGTGCTAGTATGCCAGGGGAAGGGGACACTGAAGCTTTCTTT. It yields the protein CSASMPGEGDTEAFF.

The V and J genes are TRBV7-6 and TRBJ2-2; possibly TRBD1 for D (6 bases). The CDR3 is 16 amino acids. Trimming took off 4 bases at V and 0 bases at J, with 12 bases between the two ends. Germline CDR1 SGHVS, CDR2 FNYEAQ. CDR3 DNA sequence: TGTGCCAGCAGCTCGGGACACAGCGCGAACACCGGGGAGCTGTTTTTT. Protein: CASSSGHSANTGELFF. Together with reference TRBV7-6 and TRBJ2-2, the CDR3 gives the full variable domain: GAGVSQSPRYKVTKRGQDVALRCDPISGHVSLYWYRQALGQGPEFLTYFNYEAQQDKSGLPNDRFSAERPEGSISTLTIQRTEQRDSAMYRCASSSGHSANTGELFFGEGSRLTVL.

The chain has TRBV29-1 and TRBJ2-2; TRBD2 matches 12 bases. The CDR3 covers 15 residues. The trim removed 6 bases at V and 6 bases at J, leaving 8 bases unmatched. Germline V gene data show CDR1 as SQVTM and CDR2 as ANQGSEA. Here the CDR3 DNA reads TGCAGCGTCGAAAGACTAGCGGGAGTGTCCGGGGAGCTGTTTTTT. Translating gives CSVERLAGVSGELFF.

The rearrangement links TRBV28 to TRBJ2-7; TRBD1 matches 8 bases. The CDR3 has 16 amino acids. J gave up 1 base and V 5 bases, and 10 bases lay outside the gene matches. Germline assignment: CDR1 MDHEN and CDR2 SYDVKM. DNA of the CDR3: TGTGCCAGCAGTCCTAACAGGGGGGACTTATCCTACGAGCAGTACTTC. As protein: CASSPNRGDLSYEQYF.

The chain couples TRBV6-5 to TRBJ2-5; 8 nucleotides line up with TRBD1. V lost 4 bases and J lost 5; bases outside the gene matches: 0. From germline, CDR1 is MNHEY and CDR2 SVGAGI. This CDR3 is built from 12 residues. CDR3 protein: CASSSGGETQYF. DNA for the CDR3: TGTGCCAGCAGTTCAGGGGGCGAGACCCAGTACTTC.

This sequence joins TRBV30 and TRBJ2-5, with 8 bases identical to TRBD2. Trimming removed 5 bases from V and 1 base from J; junction bases left unmatched: 3. The CDR3 sequence is 13 residues long. Germline assignment: CDR1 GTSNPN and CDR2 SVGIG (reference sequence). The CDR3 is CAWGGLAQETQYF. CDR3 bases: TGTGCCTGGGGAGGACTAGCCCAAGAGACCCAGTACTTC.

This chain uses TRBV7-2 with TRBJ2-5, with 11 bases identical to TRBD2. This CDR3 is 13 amino acids long. V gave up 4 bases and J gave up 5 bases; unmatched junction bases: 0. CDR1 and CDR2 from the germline V gene are SGHTA and FQGNSA. The CDR3 sequence is CASSSSGRETQYF. The CDR3 DNA follows: TGTGCCAGCAGCTCTAGCGGGAGGGAGACCCAGTACTTC.

The rearrangement links TRBV19 to TRBJ1-5; 7 nucleotides agree with TRBD1. The CDR3 totals 15 residues. CDR1 is LNHDA, CDR2 SQIVND, per germline (reference sequence). J was trimmed by 5 bases and V by 0 bases; bases with no gene match: 4. The CDR3 nucleotides read TGTGCCAGTAGTATAGACTCCAGGGGGGATCAGCCCCAGCATTTT. It encodes CASSIDSRGDQPQHF.

The rearrangement links TRBV3-1 (or the pseudogene TRBV3-2) to TRBJ1-4, with a tentative D call TRBD1 (5 bases). The CDR3 totals 15 residues. V was trimmed by 4 bases and J by 3 bases, leaving 12 bases between them. The V gene's germline CDR1 is LGHDT and CDR2 YNNKEL (reference sequence). The DNA of the CDR3 is TGTGCCAGCAGCCGTTGGGACCATTCTAATGAAAAACTGTTTTTT. Protein sequence: CASSRWDHSNEKLFF.

This clone was counted once. The rearrangement joins TRBV7-9 to TRBJ2-3, with D hard to call. V gave up 6 bases and J gave up 1 base, with 8 bases separating them. The CDR3 is 13 amino acids. Germline values: CDR1 SEHNR, CDR2 FQNEAQ (reference sequence). CDR3 residues: CASSSSGTDTQYF. The CDR3 DNA follows: TGTGCCAGCAGTTCTTCTGGCACAGATACGCAGTATTTT.

The chain uses TRBV7-9 and TRBJ2-7; unclear D gene. CDR3 length: 16 residues. Germline CDR1 reads SEHNR; CDR2 reads FQNEAQ (reference sequence). Trimming took 4 bases from V and 0 from J, leaving 16 bases between them. The CDR3 is CASSSPTETTSYEQYF. The CDR3 DNA is TGTGCCAGCAGCTCCCCCACCGAAACAACCTCCTACGAGCAGTACTTC. Using reference TRBV7-9 and TRBJ2-7 for the parts outside the CDR3, the full variable domain is DTGVSQNPRHKITKRGQNVTFRCDPISEHNRLYWYRQTLGQGPEFLTYFQNEAQLEKSRLLSDRFSAERPKGSFSTLEIQRTEQGDSAMYLCASSSPTETTSYEQYFGPGTRLTVT.

This rearrangement joins TRBV4-3 to TRBJ1-2; weak D call: TRBD1 (6 bases). Germline CDR1 reads LGHNA; CDR2 reads YSLEER. The CDR3 covers 18 residues. The ends were cut back, 1 base at V and 8 bases at J, with 26 bases in the middle. The CDR3 DNA is TGCGCCAGCAGCCAAGCTTCTATATTCCGGGGGGCGTACGACGGCTACACCTTC. Translated, it gives CASSQASIFRGAYDGYTF.

The J gene is TRBJ2-3, the V gene TRBV5-5; TRBD2 aligns across 10 bases. The V and J ends lost 3 bases and 3 bases, in that order; junction bases with no gene match: 4. The CDR3 is 15 residues long. The V gene's germline CDR1 is SGHKS and CDR2 YYEKEE (reference sequence). Here the CDR3 DNA reads TGTGCCAGCAGCTGGGAGGGACTAGCGACAGATACGCAGTATTTT. Encoded protein: CASSWEGLATDTQYF.

The rearrangement joins TRBV20-1 to TRBJ2-5, with 10 bases lining up with TRBD2. The CDR3 length is 15 residues. Germline-derived CDR1 and CDR2 are DFQATT and SNEGSKA (reference sequence). V lost 3 bases and J lost 7; bases outside the gene matches: 11. CDR3 nucleotide sequence: TGCAGTGCTAGTAGGGCTAGCGGGAGATGGGGGACCCAGTACTTC. It yields the protein CSASRASGRWGTQYF.

The J gene is TRBJ1-1, the V gene TRBV12-3 or TRBV12-4; D is uncertain. The CDR3 covers 12 residues. The ends were cut back, 2 bases at V and 7 bases at J, with 8 bases in the middle. The CDR3 coding sequence is TGTGCCAGCAGTTTACATGGCGGTGAAGCTTTCTTT. Residues: CASSLHGGEAFF.

This chain connects TRBV24-1 to TRBJ2-3; D gene ambiguous. In germline, CDR1 is KGHDR, CDR2 SFDVKD. V lost 4 bases and J 5 bases, leaving 18 bases between the germline ends. The CDR3 is 16 amino acids. The CDR3 sequence: CATSDSGPQSLDTQYF. CDR3 bases: TGTGCCACCAGTGACTCCGGGCCCCAGTCGTTAGATACGCAGTATTTT.

The chain combines TRBV5-1 with TRBJ1-6; TRBD1 is a possible D gene (5 bases). The CDR3 loop spans 15 amino acids. The V end was cut by 5 bases, the J end by 5 bases, with 14 bases between. Germline V gene sequence: CDR1 SGHRS, CDR2 YFSETQ. CDR3 bases: TGCGCCAGCAGGCGGGCCGGGGGAGATAATTCACCCCTCCACTTT. Translation: CASRRAGGDNSPLHF.

This chain uses TRBV5-1 with TRBJ2-3; D is perhaps TRBD1 or TRBD2 (5 bases each). Between the trimmed V and J ends, which lost 0 bases and 6 bases, there was a span of 14 bases. Germline V gene data show CDR1 as SGHRS and CDR2 as YFSETQ. The CDR3 is made up of 15 amino acids. CDR3 sequence (DNA): TGCGCCAGCAGCTTGGAACAGTGGGGGACGGATACGCAGTATTTT. This encodes CASSLEQWGTDTQYF.